Each of the 10 T cell receptor beta chains below was sequenced from the same sample in a study of blood T cell repertoires in COVID-19. Generated by immunoSEQ multiplex PCR, the TCRdb table keeps only in-frame clones and is missing some. Here the sample spans some 90,000 clones, roughly nine tenths being singletons. Input material: peripheral blood. The origin of the receptors is a man aged 45-60 years with acute or convalescent COVID-19.

The genes are TRBV6-4 and TRBJ2-3; 15 nucleotides align to TRBD2. The germline V gene encodes CDR1 MRHNA and CDR2 SNTAGT. Trimming took 4 bases from V and 2 from J; bases not matched to a gene: 10. CDR3 length: 19 amino acids. CDR3 sequence: CASSATGTSGGTYTDTQYF. DNA of the CDR3: TGTGCCAGCAGTGCCACTGGGACTAGCGGGGGGACTTACACAGATACGCAGTATTTT.

The chain couples TRBV5-4 to TRBJ2-3, with 8 nucleotides matching TRBD2. Germline CDR1 is SGHNT and CDR2 is YYREEE (reference sequence). The CDR3 length is 14 residues. V shed 0 bases, J shed 5 bases, and the junction held 2 bases outside the gene matches. Written as DNA, the CDR3 is TGTGCCAGCAGCTTGGAGCTAGCGGGAGATACGCAGTATTTT. This sequence encodes CASSLELAGDTQYF.

This chain joins TRBV10-3 and TRBJ1-6; 10 nucleotides agree with TRBD1. Germline V gene data show CDR1 as ENHRY and CDR2 as SYGVKD. The V and J ends lost 6 bases and 5 bases, in that order; junction bases with no gene match: 4. CDR3 size: 15 residues. This chain's CDR3 is CAIRGGTGDNSPLHF. The DNA of the CDR3 is TGTGCCATCAGGGGCGGGACAGGGGATAATTCACCCCTCCACTTT.

J is TRBJ1-5 and V is TRBV7-8; D unresolved. Germline CDR1 is SGHVS and CDR2 is FQNEAQ. The CDR3 contains 18 residues. V was cut by 4 bases and J by 0 bases, with 19 bases left in between. DNA for the CDR3: TGTGCCAGCAGCTCCTCTTCCCTAACTCGCTATAGCAATCAGCCCCAGCATTTT. Translated: CASSSSSLTRYSNQPQHF. The variable domain in full, completed from reference TRBV7-8 and TRBJ1-5, reads GAGVSQSPRYKVAKRGQDVALRCDPISGHVSLFWYQQALGQGPEFLTYFQNEAQLDKSGLPSDRFFAERPEGSVSTLKIQRTQQEDSAVYLCASSSSSLTRYSNQPQHFGDGTRLSIL.

The rearrangement joins TRBV6-6 to TRBJ1-1, with D possibly TRBD1 on 6 matching bases. V dropped 5 bases and J dropped 1 base, with 11 bases sitting between them. The CDR3 runs 14 residues. Germline lookup yields CDR1 MNHNY and CDR2 SVGAGI (reference sequence). The CDR3 here is CASSPLDRNTEAFF. The CDR3, as DNA: TGTGCCAGCAGTCCCCTGGACAGGAACACTGAAGCTTTCTTT.

The J gene is TRBJ2-1, the V gene TRBV5-1, with 9 positions matching TRBD2. Unmatched junction bases numbered 8, after V lost 2 bases and J lost 8 bases. This CDR3 is 15 amino acids long. CDR1 and CDR2 from the germline V gene are SGHRS and YFSETQ. For the CDR3, the DNA is TGCGCCAGCAGCTTCACCGGGACTAGCAACGATGAGCAGTTCTTC. The encoded protein is CASSFTGTSNDEQFF. The full variable domain, completed using reference TRBV5-1 and TRBJ2-1, is KAGVTQTPRYLIKTRGQQVTLSCSPISGHRSVSWYQQTPGQGLQFLFEYFSETQRNKGNFPGRFSGRQFSNSRSEMNVSTLELGDSALYLCASSFTGTSNDEQFFGPGTRLTVL.

The rearrangement links TRBV6-5 to TRBJ2-7, with TRBD1 matching 10 bases. This CDR3 has 15 amino acids. V lost 8 bases and J lost 0; bases outside the gene matches: 7. Germline assignment: CDR1 MNHEY and CDR2 SVGAGI. The CDR3 is CASRGQGVSSYEQYF. The CDR3 nucleotides read TGTGCCAGCCGAGGACAGGGGGTTAGCTCCTACGAGCAGTACTTC.

This CDR3 is CASGTNSNQPQHF. CDR3 DNA sequence: TGTGCCAGTGGGACAAATAGCAATCAGCCCCAGCATTTT. This chain uses TRBV6-5 with TRBJ1-5; possible D gene TRBD1, 6 bases. This CDR3 has 13 amino acids. Germline V CDR1 and CDR2: MNHEY, SVGAGI. V lost 9 bases, J lost 0 bases, and 9 bases lay in between.

The chain recombines TRBV7-9 with TRBJ1-6, with TRBD1 identical over 7 bases. Per germline, CDR1 SEHNR and CDR2 FQNEAQ (reference sequence). V shed 3 bases, J shed 9 bases, and the junction held 8 bases outside the gene matches. This CDR3 region has 15 residues. The CDR3 region has the DNA TGTGCCAGCAGCTTGACAGGGATGGAGGGTTCACCCCTCCACTTT. It yields the protein CASSLTGMEGSPLHF.

The CDR3 coding sequence is TGTGCCAGCAGATACACCCGACAGGGGCTAAACTATGGCTACACCTTC. Translating it yields CASRYTRQGLNYGYTF. The chain carries TRBV11-2 and TRBJ1-2, with TRBD1 identical over 8 bases. The V segment lost 6 bases and the J segment 2 bases; nucleotides outside the gene matches: 11. The CDR3 is 16 residues long. Germline V gives CDR1 SGHAT, CDR2 FQNNGV.